A selection of T cell receptor beta chains follows, all from one sample in a study of blood T cell repertoires in COVID-19. The assay was immunoSEQ multiplex PCR, and TCRdb's table has in-frame clones only and misses some. The table shows some 300,000 clones, with roughly 86% occurring only once. Sequencing used PBMCs or T cells enriched from blood (not recorded which). Receptor source: a woman aged 50 to 65 who had been exposed to COVID-19. The CDR3 runs from the conserved cysteine through the conserved F or W. A D gene is named only where the DNA matches it firmly. For some rows the clone size is stated as once, few or many, or as a class when expanded; others skip it.

D | J | V | size | DNA | CDR3
- | TRBJ2-2 | TRBV19 | once | TGTGCCAGTAGTATACAGGCTCAAGCCGGGGAGCTGTTTTTT | CASSIQAQAGELFF
- | TRBJ1-6 | TRBV7-9 | - | TGTGCCAGCAGCCCGCACAGGGATTCACCCCTCCACTTT | CASSPHRDSPLHF
- | TRBJ2-5 | TRBV7-9 | once | TGTGCCAGCGGGCCCCACGGCAGCTTCCAAGAGACCCAGTACTTC | CASGPHGSFQETQYF
TRBD1 | TRBJ1-1 | TRBV4-1 | - | TGCGCCAGCACCACAATACGGACAGGGGGCACTGAAGCTTTCTTT | CASTTIRTGGTEAFF
- | TRBJ2-1 | TRBV3-1/TRBV3-2 | - | TGTGCCAGCAGCCAAGTTGCGGGCTACAATGAGCAGTTCTTC | CASSQVAGYNEQFF
TRBD1 | TRBJ2-5 | TRBV7-9 | - | TGTGCCAGCAGCCCCCTCGGGGGGACAGGGGTAGAGACCCAGTACTTC | CASSPLGGTGVETQYF
- | TRBJ1-5 | TRBV5-1 | - | TGCGCCAGCAGCTTGCGGGCGGGCGATCAGCCCCAGCATTTT | CASSLRAGDQPQHF
- | TRBJ1-3 | TRBV21-1 | - | TGTGCCGAAAATTCGGGGGGTGGGAACACCATATATTTT | CAENSGGGNTIYF
TRBD1 | TRBJ2-7 | TRBV10-3 | - | TGTGCCATCAGTCTGGGACAGGGGTCCTACGAGCAGTACTTC | CAISLGQGSYEQYF
- | TRBJ2-3 | TRBV4-2 | few | TGTGCCAGCAGCTCCCAGTCGAAGTCAGGGGCCGGGAGCACAGATACGCAGTATTTT | CASSSQSKSGAGSTDTQYF
- | TRBJ1-2 | TRBV7-8 | - | TGTGCCAGCAGCTTAGCCTCGGGAGGGAACTATGGCTACACCTTC | CASSLASGGNYGYTF
- | TRBJ1-2 | TRBV7-2 | - | TGTGCCAGCAGCTTATTTCAGGGGAACTATGGCTACACCTTC | CASSLFQGNYGYTF
- | TRBJ1-2 | TRBV6-1 | - | TGTGCCAGCAGTGAAAGACATCCCGGCCCGTATGGCTACACCTTC | CASSERHPGPYGYTF
TRBD1 | TRBJ2-6 | TRBV6-4 | - | TGTGCCAGCAGAACCGACAGGGTTCGCGGGGCCAACGTCCTGACTTTC | CASRTDRVRGANVLTF
- | TRBJ1-3 | TRBV3-1/TRBV3-2 | - | TGTGCCAGCAGCCTGACCCAGGAAAACACCATATATTTT | CASSLTQENTIYF
- | TRBJ2-2 | TRBV7-8 | - | TGTGCCAGCAGCGGACAGAGCGAGAACACCGGGGAGCTGTTTTTT | CASSGQSENTGELFF
- | TRBJ1-3 | TRBV5-1 | - | TGCGCCAGCAGCGCGGACAGCCTTGGTATTGGAAACACCATATATTTT | CASSADSLGIGNTIYF
- | TRBJ2-3 | TRBV5-4 | - | TGTGCCAGCAGACCGGGGTTGTGGGGAGACACAGATACGCAGTATTTT | CASRPGLWGDTDTQYF
- | TRBJ1-5 | TRBV2 | once | TGTGCCAGCAGTGAGGACTATAGCAATCAGCCCCAGCATTTT | CASSEDYSNQPQHF
TRBD1 | TRBJ1-1 | TRBV19 | - | TGTGCCAGTAGGAGAGGACAGGGGAAGGGACAGACTGAAGCTTTCTTT | CASRRGQGKGQTEAFF
TRBD2 | TRBJ2-3 | TRBV2 | - | TGTGCCAGCAGTGTAGGGACTAGCGGGGGATACCCCTCGGATACGCAGTATTTT | CASSVGTSGGYPSDTQYF
- | TRBJ2-5 | TRBV11-2 | - | TGTGCCAGCAGCCTAAAGGGGTGGGGAGAGACCCAGTACTTC | CASSLKGWGETQYF
- | TRBJ2-1 | TRBV6-5 | - | TGTGCCAGCAAACGACGGAGCTCCTACAATGAGCAGTTCTTC | CASKRRSSYNEQFF
- | TRBJ1-5 | TRBV6-5 | - | TGTGCCAGCAGTTCGGTCAGGGCGAATCAGCCCCAGCATTTT | CASSSVRANQPQHF
TRBD1 | TRBJ2-3 | TRBV7-6 | - | TGTGCCAGCAGCTTAGTACAGGGGACCAAGCGGATAACGCAGTATTTT | CASSLVQGTKRITQYF
- | TRBJ1-4 | TRBV5-1 | - | TGCGCCAGCAGCTTGCTAGGGGCAACTAATGAAAAACTGTTTTTT | CASSLLGATNEKLFF
TRBD1 | TRBJ2-1 | TRBV24-1 | - | TGTGCCACCAGTGACCCCAGGGGGCTTTACAATGAGCAGTTCTTC | CATSDPRGLYNEQFF
- | TRBJ1-5 | TRBV18 | - | TGTGCCAGCTCACCAGGGGGCAGTAGGTATCAGCCCCAGCATTTT | CASSPGGSRYQPQHF
TRBD1 | TRBJ2-2 | TRBV9 | - | TGTGCCAGCAGCTCATCTACAGGGGACGGGGAGCTGTTTTTT | CASSSSTGDGELFF
TRBD1 | TRBJ1-4 | TRBV3-1/TRBV3-2 | few | TGTGCCAGCAGCCCGCACAGGGGGCAGGGGGAAAAACTGTTTTTT | CASSPHRGQGEKLFF
TRBD2 | TRBJ2-5 | TRBV3-1/TRBV3-2 | - | TGTGCCAGCAGCCCAGGAGGACTAGCGGGGTTTTATTTGGCCCAGTACTTC | CASSPGGLAGFYLAQYF
- | TRBJ2-2 | TRBV5-1 | - | TGCGCCAGCAGCTTGGACAGGAGGAACACCGGGGAGCTGTTTTTT | CASSLDRRNTGELFF
- | TRBJ1-6 | TRBV3-1/TRBV3-2 | - | TGTGCCAGCAGTACGACCGGGAAATCACCCCTCCACTTT | CASSTTGKSPLHF
TRBD1 | TRBJ2-1 | TRBV27 | - | TGTGCCAGCCGGAGGGGACAGGGGTACAATGAGCAGTTCTTC | CASRRGQGYNEQFF
- | TRBJ2-3 | TRBV30 | - | TGTGCCTGGAGGCAGGTGGGAGATACGCAGTATTTT | CAWRQVGDTQYF
- | TRBJ2-3 | TRBV9 | once | TGTGCCAGCAGCGTATTAGACTCTCCCCAGTATTTT | CASSVLDSPQYF
- | TRBJ2-7 | TRBV29-1 | - | TGCAGCGTTGAAGATCTCGCGGGGAACGAGCAGTACTTC | CSVEDLAGNEQYF
TRBD1 | TRBJ1-2 | TRBV7-2 | - | TGTGCCAGCAGCGAAGGGACAGGGCTCTATGGCTACACCTTC | CASSEGTGLYGYTF
TRBD1 | TRBJ1-6 | TRBV7-9 | - | TGTGCCAGCAGCCGAGGACAGGGATCTTCACCCCTCCACTTT | CASSRGQGSSPLHF
TRBD1 | TRBJ1-2 | TRBV3-1/TRBV3-2 | - | TGTGCCAGCAGCGGACGACAGGGAATTTATGGCTACACCTTC | CASSGRQGIYGYTF
TRBD1 | TRBJ2-7 | TRBV3-1/TRBV3-2 | - | TGTGCCAGCAGCGGAAGGACAGGGGGTGTCGAGCAGTACTTC | CASSGRTGGVEQYF
TRBD2 | TRBJ2-1 | TRBV29-1 | - | TGCAGCGTGGCGGCGGGGGTTAGCTCCTACAATGAGCAGTTCTTC | CSVAAGVSSYNEQFF
- | TRBJ2-1 | TRBV7-9 | - | TGTGCCAGCAGCTTAGCGTGGCCAGGGGCAGCTGAGCAGTTCTTC | CASSLAWPGAAEQFF
TRBD1 | TRBJ1-2 | TRBV6-4 | - | TGTGCCAGCAGAGGGGGGACAGTGGGAGGCTACACCTTC | CASRGGTVGGYTF
TRBD1 | TRBJ2-5 | TRBV11-2 | once | TGTGCCAGCAGCCGAACGACAGGGGTCTTCGAGACCCAGTACTTC | CASSRTTGVFETQYF
TRBD2 | TRBJ2-1 | TRBV5-1 | once | TGCGCCAGCAGCTTCTTACAAGCGGGGGGGCCGAATGAGCAGTTCTTC | CASSFLQAGGPNEQFF